The rows below give T cell receptor beta chains drawn from one sample of a study of blood T cell repertoires in COVID-19. Sequencing used immunoSEQ multiplex PCR; TCRdb keeps in-frame clones, though not all of them. Here the sample spans about 270,000 clones, approximately 90% being singletons. The sample taken for sequencing was PBMCs or T cells enriched from blood (not recorded which). All receptors come from a man aged 40-49 years who had been exposed to COVID-19. Each CDR3 is given with its conserved first and last residue. D genes are given only for firm matches.

j_call cdr3_length v_call d_call cdr3_aa cdr3_nt
TRBJ1-5 17 TRBV28 TRBD1 CASSLGLQTGSHQPQHF TGTGCCAGCAGTTTAGGCCTTCAGACAGGGTCCCATCAGCCCCAGCATTTT
TRBJ1-5 15 TRBV28 - CASSLVGAGNQPQHF TGTGCCAGCAGTTTAGTGGGGGCGGGCAATCAGCCCCAGCATTTT
TRBJ1-2 15 TRBV6-5 - CASRQRTAANYGYTF TGTGCCAGCAGGCAAAGGACAGCAGCTAACTATGGCTACACCTTC
TRBJ2-7 14 TRBV6-5 TRBD1 CASSLLGQGDEQYF TGTGCCAGCAGTCTCCTGGGACAGGGTGACGAGCAGTACTTC
TRBJ2-7 15 TRBV27 - CASSNRGTPPYEQYF TGTGCCAGCAGCAACCGGGGGACGCCCCCCTACGAGCAGTACTTC
TRBJ1-2 16 TRBV5-1 TRBD1 CASSLGTDPLNYGYTF TGCGCCAGCAGCTTAGGGACAGATCCCTTAAACTATGGCTACACCTTC
TRBJ2-7 13 TRBV30 TRBD1 CAGKQGGSYEQYF TGTGCCGGAAAACAGGGGGGATCCTACGAGCAGTACTTC
TRBJ1-1 13 TRBV5-8 TRBD1 CASSRGQGTEAFF TGTGCCAGCAGCAGAGGACAGGGTACTGAAGCTTTCTTT
TRBJ2-1 12 TRBV6-2/TRBV6-3 - CASSYNRDEQFF TGTGCCAGCAGTTATAACAGGGATGAGCAGTTCTTC
TRBJ2-3 15 TRBV6-5 - CASRPQGHSTDTQYF TGTGCCAGCAGGCCACAGGGACATAGCACAGATACGCAGTATTTT
TRBJ1-1 16 TRBV19 TRBD1 CASSNYGQGSGTEAFF TGTGCCAGTAGTAACTACGGACAGGGCTCTGGGACTGAAGCTTTCTTT
TRBJ2-2 15 TRBV19 - CASIEGSYPTGELFF TGTGCCAGTATTGAGGGCTCCTACCCCACCGGGGAGCTGTTTTTT
TRBJ1-4 18 TRBV27 TRBD1 CASSLTPGGTGQSEKLFF TGTGCCAGCAGTTTAACCCCCGGGGGGACAGGCCAGAGTGAAAAACTGTTTTTT
TRBJ2-1 11 TRBV30 TRBD1 CGGTVYNEQFF TGTGGGGGGACAGTCTACAATGAGCAGTTCTTC
TRBJ2-2 14 TRBV11-3 - CASSPGGYTGELFF TGTGCCAGCAGCCCCGGAGGGTACACCGGGGAGCTGTTTTTT
TRBJ1-4 17 TRBV29-1 TRBD1 CSVEGTGGSGTNEKLFF TGCAGCGTTGAAGGGACAGGGGGCAGCGGAACTAATGAAAAACTGTTTTTT
TRBJ1-5 16 TRBV27 - CASSPPGRDSNQPQHF TGTGCCAGCAGTCCGCCTGGCCGGGATAGCAATCAGCCCCAGCATTTT
TRBJ2-1 14 TRBV18 TRBD2 CASSPGTSENEQFF TGTGCCAGCTCACCCGGGACTAGTGAGAATGAGCAGTTCTTC
TRBJ1-1 13 TRBV29-1 - CSVISRSNTEAFF TGCAGCGTTATCAGCAGGTCGAACACTGAAGCTTTCTTT
TRBJ1-1 18 TRBV5-8 - CASSLTISESVYYTEAFF TGTGCCAGCAGCTTAACGATTTCCGAGTCGGTGTACTACACTGAAGCTTTCTTT
TRBJ1-1 17 TRBV27 - CASSFLGGTRTNTEAFF TGTGCCAGCAGTTTTTTGGGGGGGACCAGGACTAACACTGAAGCTTTCTTT
TRBJ1-5 15 TRBV5-6 - CASSLTGVINQPQHF TGTGCCAGCAGCTTAACCGGGGTCATCAATCAGCCCCAGCATTTT
TRBJ2-3 15 TRBV30 TRBD1 CAWSNRGVRTDTQYF TGTGCCTGGAGCAACAGGGGAGTGAGGACAGATACGCAGTATTTT